The 30 T cell receptor beta chains listed next were all sequenced from one sample in a study of blood T cells in healthy people across ages. A second PCR of roughly 7 to 11 cycles used a sample-barcoded 5' primer and a J-beta primer mix. TCRdb re-called the 5' RACE reads with MiXCR, one entry per CDR3 protein. The sample records about 720,000 distinct CDR3 sequences, 20% to 25% being singletons. Sequenced sample: blood. The receptors shown here come from a man in his sixties or seventies in good health.

A note on this clonotype: Compared with germline, one end of the junction differs, possibly owing to a read error. The rearrangement links TRBV9 to TRBJ2-1; the match to TRBD2 covers 7 bases. The CDR3 has 13 amino acids. The V gene's germline CDR1 is SGDLS and CDR2 YYNGEE. Written as DNA, the CDR3 is TGTGCCAGCAGCGTAGGGGGAGGGCCAACTCTAGTCTTC. Its translation is CASSVGGGPTLVF.

The table lists this clonotype with many counts. This rearrangement joins TRBV13 to TRBJ1-6; D remains unclear. V was trimmed by 1 base and J by 6 bases, leaving 7 bases between them. The CDR3 runs 14 residues. The germline CDR1 and CDR2 sequences are PRHDT and FYEKMQ (reference sequence). The CDR3 here is CASSLVPFNSPLHF. The CDR3 DNA follows: TGTGCCAGCAGCTTAGTACCGTTTAATTCACCCCTCCACTTT.

The chain combines TRBV12-3 or TRBV12-4 with TRBJ2-4, with a weak D call TRBD2 (6 bases). This CDR3 is 19 amino acids long. V was clipped by 2 bases and J by 2 bases, with 22 bases between them. CDR3 sequence reads: CASSLIREARGPTKNIQYF. CDR3 nucleotide sequence: TGTGCCAGCAGTTTAATTAGGGAGGCCAGAGGTCCTACCAAAAACATTCAGTACTTC.

The chain joins TRBV6-5 to TRBJ2-3; the D gene could be TRBD1 or TRBD2 (5 bases each). The CDR3 is 15 residues long. The germline V and J ends were trimmed by 2 bases and 4 bases, with 13 bases remaining between them. The germline CDR1 and CDR2 sequences are MNHEY and SVGAGI. The CDR3 DNA follows: TGTGCCAGCAGTTACGGGACCGCGAGGGCAGATACGCAGTATTTT. Protein: CASSYGTARADTQYF.

This clonotype has more than one count but fewer than ten. The chain joins TRBV12-3 or TRBV12-4 to TRBJ1-5, with 11 positions matching TRBD1. This CDR3 contains 20 residues. V trimming: 3 bases; J trimming: 0 bases; junction bases outside the gene matches: 13. DNA of the CDR3: TGTGCCAGCAGTTTCCCTCCGGGACAGGGGGATGGTCATAGCAATCAGCCCCAGCATTTT. Protein product: CASSFPPGQGDGHSNQPQHF.

V is TRBV20-1 and J is TRBJ2-3; tentatively, D is TRBD2 (6 bases). Germline assignment: CDR1 DFQATT and CDR2 SNEGSKA (reference sequence). Deletions cut 0 bases from V and 7 bases from J, with 17 bases between. This CDR3 has 15 residues. CDR3 loop: CSARDQSRLGYTQYF. The CDR3 DNA reads as TGCAGTGCTAGAGACCAAAGTCGACTAGGTTATACGCAGTATTTT.

About this clonotype itself: With a much larger clone just one base away, this may be a read error. The J gene is TRBJ1-1, the V gene TRBV7-9, with a weak D call TRBD1 (5 bases). V lost 4 bases and J 10 bases, leaving 16 bases between the germline ends. The length of the CDR3 is 13 residues. The germline V gene has CDR1 SEHNR and CDR2 FQNEAQ (reference sequence). The CDR3 DNA sequence: TGTGCCAGCAGCTCGGCAGGGTCCTCCTTAGCTTTCTTT. Translation: CASSSAGSSLAFF.

The chain has TRBV3-1 and TRBJ2-3, with TRBD2 as a possible D gene (7 bases). Looked up from germline, CDR1 is LGHDT and CDR2 is YNNKEL (reference sequence). V lost 1 base and J 0 bases, leaving 14 bases between the germline ends. This CDR3 comprises 17 residues. CDR3 in amino acids: CASSQGWRGPSTDTQYF. The CDR3 DNA is TGTGCCAGCAGCCAAGGATGGCGGGGGCCAAGCACAGATACGCAGTATTTT.

In this sample, this clonotype turned up once. V gene TRBV7-2 combines with J gene TRBJ1-3; D is undetermined. Germline V gene data show CDR1 as SGHTA and CDR2 as FQGNSA. This CDR3 spans 15 amino acids. The V and J ends lost 1 base and 1 base respectively, with 8 bases between them. The CDR3: CASSLEWVSGNTIYF. The CDR3 DNA is TGTGCCAGCAGCTTAGAATGGGTTTCTGGAAACACCATATATTTT.

The gene calls are TRBV7-2 and TRBJ2-5; 10 bases line up with TRBD2. With the DNA end fitting TRBJ2-1 better, the J assignment may be wrong. CDR1 and CDR2 from the germline V gene are SGHTA and FQGNSA. This CDR3 comprises 12 residues. The CDR3 spells CASSLQREGQFF. The CDR3, as DNA: TGTGCCAGCAGCTTACAGCGGGAGGGGCAGTTCTTC.

Only a few counts were recorded for this clonotype. J is TRBJ2-1 and V is TRBV6-2 or TRBV6-3; 11 bases fit TRBD2. With V trimmed by 6 bases and J by 7 bases, 8 bases remained unmatched. The CDR3 length is 15 residues. Germline V gives CDR1 MNHEY, CDR2 SVGEGT. The CDR3 DNA is TGTGCCAGCAGCCGACTAGCGGGATCATTTAATGAGCAGTTCTTC. It yields the protein CASSRLAGSFNEQFF.

Only a few counts were recorded for this clonotype. V is TRBV10-3 and J is TRBJ1-1, with D possibly matching TRBD1 (6 bases). The CDR3 spans 15 residues. Trimming shortened V by 0 bases and J by 6 bases, and 14 bases separated the two germline ends. CDR1 is ENHRY, CDR2 SYGVKD, per germline. CDR3 residues: CAISESGQRVSEAFF. CDR3 DNA: TGTGCCATCAGTGAGTCAGGACAGCGAGTTTCTGAAGCTTTCTTT.

This clonotype was found a few times. V and J are TRBV10-1 and TRBJ2-3; D is undetermined. The CDR3 has 15 residues. V was trimmed by 2 bases and J by 4 bases, leaving 13 bases between them. Germline CDR1 and CDR2: WNHNN and SYGVQD (reference sequence). CDR3 coding DNA: TGCGCCAGCAGTGAGGATCCGGCGACGGCAGATACGCAGTATTTT. Its translation: CASSEDPATADTQYF.

In this sample, this clonotype turned up once. This chain connects TRBV13 to TRBJ1-6; D unclear. The CDR3 loop spans 13 amino acids. CDR1 is PRHDT, CDR2 FYEKMQ, per germline (reference sequence). CDR3 in DNA: TGTGTCTCTCGGCAGAACTATAATTCACCCCTCCACTTT. Translation: CVSRQNYNSPLHF.

This clonotype appeared a few times. The rearrangement uses TRBV20-1 and TRBJ2-3; the match to TRBD2 covers 8 bases. The germline V gene encodes CDR1 DFQATT and CDR2 SNEGSKA (reference sequence). The CDR3 runs 13 residues. The J segment lost 1 base and the V segment lost 4 bases, leaving 1 base of the junction unmatched. The CDR3 bases are TGCAGTGCTAAAGCGGGAGGCACAGATACGCAGTATTTT. Translation gives CSAKAGGTDTQYF.

This rearrangement joins TRBV29-1 to TRBJ2-3, with unresolved D. This CDR3 contains 15 residues. The germline V and J ends were trimmed by 8 bases and 2 bases, with 20 bases remaining between them. Per germline, CDR1 SQVTM and CDR2 ANQGSEA. CDR3 in DNA: TGCAGCCCTCAGTCTGGGCTGGCATACACAGATACGCAGTATTTT. This codes for CSPQSGLAYTDTQYF.

This clonotype was seen only a few times. This chain uses TRBV29-1 with TRBJ2-1; 9 bases fit TRBD2. The CDR3 is made up of 13 amino acids. Germline assignment: CDR1 SQVTM and CDR2 ANQGSEA. The V and J ends lost 8 bases and 8 bases, in that order; junction bases with no gene match: 10. CDR3: CSSKVTSGYEQFF. The CDR3 nucleotides read TGCAGCTCGAAGGTGACTAGCGGTTATGAGCAGTTCTTC.

CDR3 DNA sequence: TGCGCCAGCAGCTTGGGGGCTAGGGGACAAGAAGCTTTCTTT. This codes for CASSLGARGQEAFF. The chain recombines TRBV5-1 with TRBJ1-1; a possible D gene is TRBD1 (6 bases). The CDR3 is 14 residues long. In germline, CDR1 is SGHRS, CDR2 YFSETQ. V was cut by 0 bases and J by 8 bases, with 14 bases left in between.

This clonotype was detected ten times or more. The V and J genes are TRBV5-6 and TRBJ1-2; D gene uncertain. This CDR3 has 13 residues. Germline CDR1 SGHDT, CDR2 YYEEEE. Trimming left V 2 bases short and J 2 bases short, with 7 bases between. This CDR3 reads CASSFSRNYGYTF. The CDR3 DNA sequence: TGTGCCAGCAGCTTTTCGCGCAACTATGGCTACACCTTC.

This clonotype was counted once. V gene TRBV5-1 combines with J gene TRBJ1-1; perhaps TRBD1 as D (5 bases). Germline V gene data show CDR1 as SGHRS and CDR2 as YFSETQ. The V and J ends lost 0 bases and 5 bases respectively, with 14 bases between them. The CDR3 spans 15 residues. CDR3 region: CASSLDLGRSTEAFF. The CDR3 region has the DNA TGCGCCAGCAGCTTGGATCTGGGGCGAAGTACTGAAGCTTTCTTT.

In this sample, this clonotype turned up a few times. The genes are TRBV12-3 or TRBV12-4 and TRBJ1-1; tentative D call: TRBD1 (6 bases). The germline V and J ends were trimmed by 6 bases and 1 base, with 9 bases remaining between them. This CDR3 is built from 13 residues. The CDR3 DNA follows: TGTGCCAGCAGACGGGGGCAGAACACTGAAGCTTTCTTT. Translating gives CASRRGQNTEAFF.

This chain joins TRBV4-3 and TRBJ2-1, with D perhaps assigned TRBD1 or TRBD2 (5 bases each). The CDR3 extends over 14 amino acids. Deletions cut 3 bases from V and 8 bases from J, with 14 bases between. CDR1 is LGHNA, CDR2 YSLEER, per germline. CDR3 protein: CASSQAGAADEQFF. CDR3 in DNA: TGCGCCAGCAGCCAGGCCGGGGCGGCGGATGAGCAGTTCTTC.

V gene TRBV20-1 combines with J gene TRBJ2-7; TRBD1 matches at 9 bases. The DNA end lines up better with TRBJ2-1; the J call may be wrong. This CDR3 region has 14 residues. CDR1 and CDR2 (germline): DFQATT, SNEGSKA (reference sequence). CDR3 nucleotides: TGCAGTGTAAAGGACAGGGGTAGATGGAATGAGCAGTTCTTC. Translated: CSVKDRGRWNEQFF.

In its sample, this clonotype was seen a few times. The rearrangement joins TRBV4-1 to TRBJ2-1; 10 bases line up with TRBD1. J gave up 7 bases and V 1 base, and 10 bases lay outside the gene matches. The CDR3 extends over 17 amino acids. CDR1 is MGHRA and CDR2 is YSYEKL in the germline V gene. The CDR3 region is CASSQASTGTGVNEQFF. CDR3 DNA: TGCGCCAGCAGCCAAGCTTCCACCGGGACAGGGGTAAATGAGCAGTTCTTC.

The sample holds a few counts of this clonotype. The chain couples TRBV5-1 to TRBJ2-1; 8 bases align to TRBD2. The germline CDR1 and CDR2 sequences are SGHRS and YFSETQ. V lost 0 bases, J lost 9 bases, and 11 bases stayed unmatched. This CDR3 is 16 amino acids long. CDR3 nucleotides: TGCGCCAGCAGCTTGGAGGAGCGGGGGCCAGTGGGTGAGCAGTTCTTC. Translation gives CASSLEERGPVGEQFF.

The rearrangement uses TRBV27 and TRBJ1-2, with 11 bases aligning to TRBD1. CDR3 size: 16 residues. Germline V CDR1 and CDR2: MNHEY, SMNVEV (reference sequence). V gave up 3 bases and J gave up 2 bases; unmatched junction bases: 5. CDR3 amino acids: CASSLWGQGVNYGYTF. DNA of the CDR3: TGTGCCAGCAGTTTGTGGGGACAGGGGGTGAACTATGGCTACACCTTC.

V and J are TRBV20-1 and TRBJ1-6, with D maybe TRBD1 (5 bases). This CDR3 contains 16 residues. Germline V gene sequence: CDR1 DFQATT, CDR2 SNEGSKA (reference sequence). Trimming took 0 bases from V and 9 from J, leaving 18 bases between them. The CDR3, as DNA: TGCAGTGCTAGAGACTGGGGCGGCGGGCAGGTTTCACCCCTCCACTTT. Translation gives CSARDWGGGQVSPLHF.

In this sample, this clonotype turned up once. The chain combines TRBV5-5 with TRBJ2-1; 11 bases map to TRBD1. Per the germline V gene, CDR1 is SGHKS and CDR2 is YYEKEE (reference sequence). V was pared by 4 bases and J by 7 bases, with 7 bases of the junction left unmatched. The CDR3 spans 15 residues. As DNA, the CDR3 is TGTGCCAGCAGCGGGGGGACAGGGGGAGGGAATGAGCAGTTCTTC. Protein sequence: CASSGGTGGGNEQFF.

The table lists this clonotype with many counts. The J gene is TRBJ1-1, the V gene TRBV7-2; D not certain. The germline V gene encodes CDR1 SGHTA and CDR2 FQGNSA. V was trimmed by 4 bases and J by 5 bases, leaving 11 bases between them. This CDR3 contains 13 residues. In DNA, the CDR3 is TGTGCCAGCAGCTATATACTAGAGACTGAAGCTTTCTTT. This encodes CASSYILETEAFF. Together with reference TRBV7-2 and TRBJ1-1, the CDR3 gives the full variable domain: GAGVSQSPSNKVTEKGKDVELRCDPISGHTALYWYRQSLGQGLEFLIYFQGNSAPDKSGLPSDRFSAERTGGSVSTLTIQRTQQEDSAVYLCASSYILETEAFFGQGTRLTVV.

This clonotype came up a few times. The rearrangement uses TRBV14 and TRBJ2-3; 10 bases map to TRBD2. Germline V CDR1 and CDR2: SGHDN, FVKESK. V dropped 2 bases and J dropped 2; count of bases not matched to a gene: 4. The CDR3 runs 16 residues. CDR3 protein: CASSQLAGAYTDTQYF. The CDR3 coding sequence is TGTGCCAGCAGCCAACTAGCGGGGGCCTACACAGATACGCAGTATTTT. The full variable domain, rest sourced from reference TRBV14 and TRBJ2-3, is EAGVTQFPSHSVIEKGQTVTLRCDPISGHDNLYWYRRVMGKEIKFLLHFVKESKQDESGMPNNRFLAERTGGTYSTLKVQPAELEDSGVYFCASSQLAGAYTDTQYFGPGTRLTVL.